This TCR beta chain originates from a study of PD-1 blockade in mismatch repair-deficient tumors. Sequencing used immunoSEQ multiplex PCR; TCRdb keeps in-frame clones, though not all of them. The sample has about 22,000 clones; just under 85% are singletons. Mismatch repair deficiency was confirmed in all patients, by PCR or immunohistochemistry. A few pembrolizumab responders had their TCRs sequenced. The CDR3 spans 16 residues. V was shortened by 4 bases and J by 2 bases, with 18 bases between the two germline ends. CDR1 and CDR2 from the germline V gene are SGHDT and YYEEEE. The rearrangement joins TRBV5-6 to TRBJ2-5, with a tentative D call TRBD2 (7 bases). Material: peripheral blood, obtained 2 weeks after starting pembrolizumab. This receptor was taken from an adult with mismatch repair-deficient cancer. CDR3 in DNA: TGTGCCAGCAGCGATGAGGGGGGGCTAGGGCAAGAGACCCAGTACTTC. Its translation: CASSDEGGLGQETQYF.